This T cell receptor beta chain was obtained from a study of T-cell memory formation after mild COVID-19. About the research overall: TCR clusters mostly belonged to single donors.

The CDR3 covers 16 residues. Per germline, CDR1 LGHNA and CDR2 YNFKEQ. Trimming at V came to 3 bases and at J to 6 bases, leaving 9 bases not matched to a gene. This clonotype was seen a handful of times. No antigen is known for it. Study-level points and caveats: Memory cells collected pre-infection included some clones that later responded, suggesting cross-reactive memory joined. Clones contracting day 15 to 85 were balanced CD4/CD8; later expanders leaned CD4+.

TCRdb called the 5' RACE reads again in MiXCR, with one record for every CDR3 protein. The sample holds 550,000 to 650,000 distinct CDR3 sequences, around 15% seen once. The chain employs TRBV4-2 and TRBJ2-2, with 8 bases identical to TRBD2. Sequenced sample: PBMCs or a T cell subset sorted from them (not recorded which). The receptor was isolated from an adult woman who had mild COVID-19 (a few samples of this study predate the infection). Cell type and time point are not known. In DNA form, the CDR3 reads TGTGCCAGCAGCCAGGCCGGGACTAGTACCCCCGGGGAGCTGTTTTTT. This codes for CASSQAGTSTPGELFF.